Below, 28 T cell receptor beta chains from the same sample are listed, as sequenced in a study of tumor and adjacent non-tumor tissue in lung cancer. This sample's RNA came from whole unsorted tissue. TCRbeta libraries were built with three rounds of nested PCR, modified from ARM-PCR. TCRdb re-analysed the multiplex PCR reads in MiXCR, keeping a single row per CDR3 protein. The top ten clones hold under 45% of a sample with approximately 120,000 distinct CDR3 sequences, roughly 74% of them seen once. The sequencing input was lung tumor tissue. These receptors originate from a woman in her sixties or seventies with non-small cell lung cancer.

This clonotype was detected ten times or more. V and J are TRBV4-2 and TRBJ1-3, with D perhaps TRBD1 (6 bases). Trimming took 0 bases from V and 1 from J, leaving 13 bases between them. The CDR3 is 17 amino acids. Germline CDR1 LGHNA, CDR2 YNFKEQ. The DNA of the CDR3 is TGTGCCAGCAGCCAAGAGGGCGGGGGCGGTTCTGGAAACACCATATATTTT. Translating gives CASSQEGGGGSGNTIYF.

This clonotype was counted between two and nine times. The rearrangement uses TRBV11-2 and TRBJ2-7; perhaps D is TRBD1 or TRBD2 (5 bases each). The CDR3 runs 14 residues. Germline-derived CDR1 and CDR2 are SGHAT and FQNNGV. The CDR3 spells CVSSWDHGGYEQYF. The CDR3 DNA reads as TGTGTCAGTAGTTGGGACCACGGAGGATACGAGCAGTACTTC. The variable domain in full, with the rest retrieved from reference TRBV11-2 and TRBJ2-7, is EAGVAQSPRYKIIEKRQSVAFWCNPISGHATLYWYQQILGQGPKLLIQFQNNGVVDDSQLPKDRFSAERLKGVDSTLKIQPAKLEDSAVYLCVSSWDHGGYEQYFGPGTRLTVT.

As to this clonotype: A clone one base away is much larger, so this may be a read error. The chain links TRBV11-2 to TRBJ2-1; no reliable D call. The germline CDR1 and CDR2 sequences are SGHAT and FQNNGV. This CDR3 spans 13 amino acids. For the CDR3, the DNA is TGTACCAGCAGCATATTCCAAAACAATGAGCAGTTCTTC. Protein product: CTSSIFQNNEQFF.

Remarks on this clonotype: Given the absence of the conserved phenylalanine or tryptophan at the CDR3 end, a read error is likely. J is TRBJ2-2 and V is TRBV20-1, with D uncertain. The CDR3 is 14 amino acids. Germline V CDR1 and CDR2: DFQATT, SNEGSKA (reference sequence). Written as DNA, the CDR3 is TGCAATGCTTCCAGCTCTAGTGGCACCGGGGAGCTGTTTTTA. It translates to CNASSSSGTGELFL.

The chain links TRBV5-1 to TRBJ2-3, with D possibly being TRBD2 (6 bases). The germline CDR1 and CDR2 sequences are SGHRS and YFSETQ. V was pared by 0 bases and J by 3 bases, with 14 bases between. This CDR3 is 16 amino acids long. The chain's CDR3 is CASSLGIGRKTDTQYF. The DNA for the CDR3 is TGCGCCAGCAGCTTGGGAATCGGGAGAAAGACAGATACGCAGTATTTT. Together with reference TRBV5-1 and TRBJ2-3, the CDR3 gives the full variable domain: KAGVTQTPRYLIKTRGQQVTLSCSPISGHRSVSWYQQTPGQGLQFLFEYFSETQRNKGNFPGRFSGRQFSNSRSEMNVSTLELGDSALYLCASSLGIGRKTDTQYFGPGTRLTVL.

Comments on this clonotype: One junction end disagrees with the germline gene, perhaps due to a read error. The chain joins TRBV10-1 to TRBJ2-2; D call uncertain. The CDR3 is made up of 12 amino acids. From germline, CDR1 is WNHNN and CDR2 SYGVQD (reference sequence). CDR3 residues: CASARITGELFF. CDR3 sequence (DNA): TGTGCCAGCGCTAGAATTACCGGGGAGCTGTTTTTT.

As concerns this clonotype: This may be a read error: a much more frequent sequence differs by one nucleotide. V usage is TRBV6-2 or TRBV6-3 and J usage is TRBJ1-2; a weak D match, TRBD1 (6 bases). V lost 6 bases to trimming and J lost 6 bases, with 14 bases between them. The CDR3 is 13 residues long. Per germline, CDR1 MNHEY and CDR2 SVGEGT. The CDR3 DNA follows: TGTGCCAGCAGCTTCCTTGGACAGCATGGCTACACCTTC. It specifies CASSFLGQHGYTF.

Concerning this clonotype: This may come from a read error, since a much larger clone is one base off. The chain carries TRBV6-5 and TRBJ2-5; a possible D gene is TRBD2 (6 bases). The CDR3 runs 15 residues. Trimming stripped 6 bases from V and 4 bases from J, with 18 bases between. CDR1 MNHEY and CDR2 SVGAGI come from the germline V gene. The CDR3 reads CASSPDMGGTETQYF. The CDR3 DNA is TGTGCCAGCAGCCCCGACATGGGAGGTACAGAGACCCAGTACTTC.

On this clonotype: This may come from a read error, since a much larger clone is one base off. This chain links TRBV12-3 or TRBV12-4 with TRBJ1-6; no reliable D call. This CDR3 is built from 16 residues. Trimming left V 2 bases short and J 5 bases short, with 13 bases between. The CDR3 is CASSLWGYSNNSPLHF. CDR3 sequence (DNA): TGTGCCAGCAGTTTATGGGGTTATAGCAATAATTCACCCCTCCACTTT.

This chain uses TRBV28 with TRBJ2-3, with a weak D call TRBD2 (6 bases). Germline V CDR1 and CDR2: MDHEN, SYDVKM. The CDR3 covers 16 residues. V was pared by 3 bases and J by 5 bases, with 18 bases between. The CDR3 nucleotides are TGTGCCAGCAGTTTGTTCGGCGGGGCTATCAGAGATACGCAGTATTTT. Amino acids: CASSLFGGAIRDTQYF.

Regarding this clonotype: This is likely a read error, given that the CDR3 carries no conserved phenylalanine or tryptophan at its end. This chain joins TRBV29-1 and TRBJ2-3; D is perhaps TRBD2 (5 bases). Trimming pared 7 bases from V and 6 bases from J, leaving 14 bases between. Germline V gene lookup returns CDR1 SQVTM and CDR2 ANQGSEA. The CDR3 length is 12 residues. CDR3 amino acids: CSATTPTDTQYY. CDR3 in DNA: TGCAGCGCGACTACGCCGACCGATACGCAGTATTAT.

This clonotype occurred once. An end of the junction differs from the germline gene, which may be a read error. This rearrangement joins TRBV20-1 to TRBJ2-4, with D perhaps being TRBD1 or TRBD2 (5 bases each). Germline CDR1 DFQATT, CDR2 SNEGSKA (reference sequence). CDR3 length: 16 amino acids. The DNA of the CDR3 is TGCAGTGCTAGAGATATGGGAGCGCGAGGAATGGACATTCGGTACTTC. It is translated as CSARDMGARGMDIRYF.

This clonotype was seen only once. Germline and junction disagree at one end, which may indicate a read error. This chain joins TRBV12-3 or TRBV12-4 and TRBJ2-3, with D possibly being TRBD2 (5 bases). The CDR3 loop spans 14 amino acids. CDR3: CVSSLARSTYTQYF. The CDR3 DNA sequence: TGTGTCAGCAGTTTAGCGAGGTCCACATATACGCAGTATTTT.

In this sample, this clonotype turned up a few times. The chain uses TRBV7-2 and TRBJ2-3, with a tentative D call TRBD1 (6 bases). The CDR3 consists of 18 residues. Trimming removed 1 base from V and 5 bases from J, with 22 bases in between. Germline CDR1 is SGHTA and CDR2 is FQGNSA. CDR3 DNA: TGTGCCAGCAGCTTAGGACGGGGCCAGGGGCCCCGCGGAGATACGCAGTATTTT. The encoded protein is CASSLGRGQGPRGDTQYF.

Concerning this clonotype: The CDR3 does not close with the conserved phenylalanine or tryptophan, likely indicating a read error. It is unclear where the CDR3 begins or ends on the DNA, so no DNA is shown, and the CDR3 is as TCRdb lists it. This rearrangement joins TRBV11-2 to TRBJ1-4. The CDR3 is 12 residues long, ends included. Germline CDR1 SGHAT, CDR2 FQNNGV. This chain's CDR3 is CASSLDKGIMFL.

In the case of this clonotype: A junction end diverges from the germline sequence, so it may reflect a read error. V gene TRBV11-3 combines with J gene TRBJ1-1; D remains ambiguous. CDR3 length: 15 residues. Germline CDR1 is SGHNT and CDR2 is YENEEA. CDR3 in DNA: TGTGCCAACAGCTTAGATTCGGAGAGAGGCACTGAAGCTCTCTTT. Translating it yields CANSLDSERGTEALF.

The rearrangement links TRBV28 to TRBJ1-5; D remains ambiguous. V was trimmed by 3 bases and J by 2 bases, leaving 11 bases between them. The CDR3 runs to 15 residues. Germline CDR1 reads MDHEN; CDR2 reads SYDVKM. CDR3 DNA sequence: TGTGCCAGCAGTTTGTCCATTTCGGGCAATCAGCCCCAGCATTTT. It specifies CASSLSISGNQPQHF.

A single count supports this clonotype. The chain uses TRBV14 and TRBJ1-1, with 7 nucleotides matching TRBD1. Germline lookup yields CDR1 SGHDN and CDR2 FVKESK. This CDR3 has 12 residues. V was pared by 4 bases and J by 12 bases, with 8 bases of the junction left unmatched. This CDR3 is CASSRDRVETFF. The CDR3 DNA is TGTGCCAGCAGCCGAGACAGGGTGGAAACTTTCTTT.

This clonotype was found many times. The V and J genes are TRBV11-3 and TRBJ2-5; 9 bases match TRBD1. V shed 0 bases and J 2 bases; nucleotides not matched to a gene: 4. The CDR3 spans 16 residues. CDR1 is SGHNT and CDR2 is YENEEA in the germline V gene. CDR3 nucleotide sequence: TGTGCCAGCAGCTTAGAGGGGACAGGGATACAAGAGACCCAGTACTTC. Protein sequence: CASSLEGTGIQETQYF.

A word on this clonotype: One end of the junction varies from germline; a read error may be responsible. The J gene is TRBJ2-1, the V gene TRBV4-1; the match to TRBD2 covers 12 bases. Germline V gene data show CDR1 as MGHRA and CDR2 as YSYEKL. The CDR3 has 16 residues. CDR3 DNA sequence: TGCGCCAGCAACCGCCCAGCTAGCGGGGGGGCCAATGAGCAGTTCTTT. It is translated as CASNRPASGGANEQFF.

As for this clonotype: This clone may be a read error of a much larger clone one base away. V usage is TRBV6-2 or TRBV6-3 and J usage is TRBJ2-3; 8 nucleotides match TRBD1. Germline-derived CDR1 and CDR2 are MNHEY and SVGEGT. The CDR3 length is 16 residues. The V and J ends lost 4 bases and 6 bases, in that order; junction bases with no gene match: 12. CDR3 amino acids: CASSSRGQGTLDTQYF. CDR3 DNA sequence: TGTGCCAGCAGTTCCCGCGGACAGGGCACATTGGATACGCAGTATTTT.

The V call is TRBV6-2 or TRBV6-3, the J call TRBJ2-7; D might be TRBD1 (6 bases). This CDR3 spans 16 amino acids. Germline values: CDR1 MNHEY, CDR2 SVGEGT. With 9 bases removed from V and 4 bases from J, the gap between germline ends came to 25 bases. Here the CDR3 reads CASNYPGTPVRYEQYF. In nucleotides, the CDR3 is TGTGCCAGTAATTATCCCGGGACACCGGTGCGGTACGAGCAGTACTTC.

About this clonotype itself: The junction shows a germline mismatch at one end, possibly a read error. The V gene is TRBV20-1, the J gene TRBJ2-2; D ambiguous. Germline V gene lookup returns CDR1 DFQATT and CDR2 SNEGSKA (reference sequence). This CDR3 has 14 residues. CDR3 sequence reads: CSASPALNSGELFF. The CDR3 nucleotides read TGCAGTGCTTCCCCGGCGCTAAACAGCGGGGAGCTGTTTTTT.

This clonotype was counted a few times. Possible read error: a much larger clone is one base away. CDR3 residues: CASSPGLGGITDTQYF. The CDR3, as DNA: TGTGCCAGCAGCCCTGGACTGGGTGGGATCACAGATACGCAGTATTTT. V is TRBV12-3 or TRBV12-4 and J is TRBJ2-3, with D possibly being TRBD2 (5 bases). The CDR3 spans 16 residues. Trimming took 6 bases from V and 2 from J, leaving 18 bases between them.

In the case of this clonotype: One end of the junction varies from germline; a read error may be responsible. The chain couples TRBV10-2 to TRBJ2-2; D may be TRBD2 (5 bases). The CDR3 contains 14 residues. The germline V gene has CDR1 WSHSY and CDR2 SAAADI. The DNA for the CDR3 is TGCGTCAGCGGAGCGCTTACGAACACCGGGGAACTGTTTTTT. This sequence encodes CVSGALTNTGELFF.

A word on this clonotype: A read error may be the cause here, since a much bigger clone is one base away. The chain links TRBV20-1 to TRBJ2-7; 14 nucleotides match TRBD2. The CDR3 runs to 17 residues. CDR1 is DFQATT, CDR2 SNEGSKA, per germline (reference sequence). V dropped 6 bases and J dropped 0; count of bases not matched to a gene: 10. This CDR3 reads CSARPGTSGSISYEQYF. The CDR3, as DNA: TGCAGTGCCCGGCCCGGGACTAGCGGGAGCATCTCCTACGAGCAGTACTTC.

The V call is TRBV20-1, the J call TRBJ2-7, with a possible D match to TRBD2 (6 bases). V lost 0 bases, J lost 5 bases, and 11 bases lay in between. The CDR3 has 13 amino acids. Per the germline V gene, CDR1 is DFQATT and CDR2 is SNEGSKA (reference sequence). CDR3 amino acids: CSAREVPSDEQYF. The CDR3 region has the DNA TGCAGTGCTAGAGAGGTTCCTAGCGACGAGCAGTACTTC.

The chain employs TRBV28 and TRBJ2-3, with unresolved D. Germline CDR1 is MDHEN and CDR2 is SYDVKM. This CDR3 region has 14 residues. CDR3 sequence reads: CASSSRQTTDTQYF. In nucleotides, the CDR3 is TGTGCATCGTCATCTAGGCAAACCACAGATACGCAGTATTTT.